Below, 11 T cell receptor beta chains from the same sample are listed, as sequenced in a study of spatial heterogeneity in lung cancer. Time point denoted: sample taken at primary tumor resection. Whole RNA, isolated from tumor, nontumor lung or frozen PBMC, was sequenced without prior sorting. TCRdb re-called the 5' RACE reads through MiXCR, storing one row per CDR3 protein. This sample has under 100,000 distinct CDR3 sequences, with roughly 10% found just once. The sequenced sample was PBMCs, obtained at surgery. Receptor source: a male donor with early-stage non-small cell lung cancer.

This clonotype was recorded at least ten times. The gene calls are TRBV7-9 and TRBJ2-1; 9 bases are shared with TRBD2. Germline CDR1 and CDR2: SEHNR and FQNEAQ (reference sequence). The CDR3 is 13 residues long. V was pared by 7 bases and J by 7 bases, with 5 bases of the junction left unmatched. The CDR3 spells CASTSAGGNEQFF. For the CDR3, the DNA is TGTGCCAGCACCTCAGCGGGAGGTAATGAGCAGTTCTTC.

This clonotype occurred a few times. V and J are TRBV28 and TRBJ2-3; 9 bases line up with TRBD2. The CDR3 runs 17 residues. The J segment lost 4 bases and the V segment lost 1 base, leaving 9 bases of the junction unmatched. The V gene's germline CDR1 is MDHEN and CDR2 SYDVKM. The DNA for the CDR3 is TGTGCCAGCAGTTTATACCCTGTAGCGGGAGTCTCAGATACGCAGTATTTT. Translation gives CASSLYPVAGVSDTQYF.

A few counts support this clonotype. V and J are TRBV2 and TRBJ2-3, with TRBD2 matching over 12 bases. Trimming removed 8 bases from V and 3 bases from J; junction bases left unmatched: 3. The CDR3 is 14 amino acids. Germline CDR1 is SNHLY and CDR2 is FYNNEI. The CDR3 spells CASLAGGPTDTQYF. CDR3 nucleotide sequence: TGTGCCAGCCTAGCGGGGGGGCCGACAGATACGCAGTATTTT.

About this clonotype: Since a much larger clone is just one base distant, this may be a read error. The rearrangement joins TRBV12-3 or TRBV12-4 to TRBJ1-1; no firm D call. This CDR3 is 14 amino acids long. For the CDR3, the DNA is TGTGCCAGCAGTCTAGCCTGTTTGAACACTGAAGCTTTCTTT. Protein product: CASSLACLNTEAFF.

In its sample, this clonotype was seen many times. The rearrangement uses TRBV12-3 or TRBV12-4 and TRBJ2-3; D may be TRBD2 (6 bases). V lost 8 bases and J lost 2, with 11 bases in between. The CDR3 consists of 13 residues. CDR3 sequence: CASSRGYTDTQYF. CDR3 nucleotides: TGTGCCAGCTCACGGGGGTACACAGATACGCAGTATTTT.

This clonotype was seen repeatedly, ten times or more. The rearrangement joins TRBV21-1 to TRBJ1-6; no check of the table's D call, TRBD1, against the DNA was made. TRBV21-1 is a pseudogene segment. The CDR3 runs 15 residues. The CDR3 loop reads CASVKAQPGSSPLHF. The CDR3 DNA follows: TGTGCCAGCGTCAAAGCCCAACCCGGCAGCTCACCCCTCCACTTT.

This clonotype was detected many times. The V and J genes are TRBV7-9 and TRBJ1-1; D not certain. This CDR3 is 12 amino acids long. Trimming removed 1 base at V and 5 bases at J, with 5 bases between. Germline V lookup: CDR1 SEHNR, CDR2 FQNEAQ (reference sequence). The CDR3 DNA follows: TGTGCCAGCAGCTTAGAATGGACTGAAGCTTTCTTT. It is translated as CASSLEWTEAFF. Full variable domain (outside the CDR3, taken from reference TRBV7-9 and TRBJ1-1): DTGVSQNPRHKITKRGQNVTFRCDPISEHNRLYWYRQTLGQGPEFLTYFQNEAQLEKSRLLSDRFSAERPKGSFSTLEIQRTEQGDSAMYLCASSLEWTEAFFGQGTRLTVV.

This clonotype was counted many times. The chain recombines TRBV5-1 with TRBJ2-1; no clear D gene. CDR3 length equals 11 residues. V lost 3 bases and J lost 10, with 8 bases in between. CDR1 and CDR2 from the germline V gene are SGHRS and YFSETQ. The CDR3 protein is CASSSQQEQFF. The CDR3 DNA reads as TGCGCCAGCAGCTCCCAGCAGGAGCAGTTCTTC.

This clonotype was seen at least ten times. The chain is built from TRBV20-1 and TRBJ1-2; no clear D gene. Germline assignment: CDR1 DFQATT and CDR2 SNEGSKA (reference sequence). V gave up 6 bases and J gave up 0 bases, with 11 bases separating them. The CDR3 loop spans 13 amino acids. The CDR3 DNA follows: TGCAGTGCCCAGGACGTTACTAACTATGGCTACACCTTC. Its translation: CSAQDVTNYGYTF.

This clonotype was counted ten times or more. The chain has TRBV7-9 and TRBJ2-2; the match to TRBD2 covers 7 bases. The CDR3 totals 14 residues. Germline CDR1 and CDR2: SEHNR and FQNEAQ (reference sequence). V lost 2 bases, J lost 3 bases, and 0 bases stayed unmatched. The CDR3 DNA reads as TGTGCCAGCAGCTTACGGGGGGACACCGGGGAGCTGTTTTTT. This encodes CASSLRGDTGELFF.

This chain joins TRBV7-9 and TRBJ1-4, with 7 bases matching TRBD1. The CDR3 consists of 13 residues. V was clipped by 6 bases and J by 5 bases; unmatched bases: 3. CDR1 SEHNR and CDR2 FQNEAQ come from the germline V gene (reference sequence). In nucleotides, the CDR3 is TGTGCCAGCAGTAGGACAGGCAATGAAAAACTGTTTTTT. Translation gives CASSRTGNEKLFF. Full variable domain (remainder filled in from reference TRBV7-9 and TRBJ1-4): DTGVSQNPRHKITKRGQNVTFRCDPISEHNRLYWYRQTLGQGPEFLTYFQNEAQLEKSRLLSDRFSAERPKGSFSTLEIQRTEQGDSAMYLCASSRTGNEKLFFGSGTQLSVL.